This T cell receptor beta chain was identified during a study of regulatory T cells in long-lasting Graves disease. CDR3 length equals 16 residues. Germline CDR1 reads DFQATT; CDR2 reads SNEGSKA (reference sequence). V lost 1 base to trimming and J lost 7 bases; unmatched junction nucleotides: 11. CDR3-region Arm-PCR and iRepertoire HTBI primers produced the TCR beta libraries. TCRdb passed the multiplex PCR reads through MiXCR, listing each CDR3 protein once. The table records more than 350,000 distinct CDR3 sequences, more than 13% of them present only once. To note about this clonotype: A clone one base away is much larger, so this may be a read error.

Time point of the sample: newly diagnosed GD, antithyroid drugs for less than 3 months. Extracted PBMC RNA gave rise to the TCR library. EDTA tubes received around 9 milliliters of collected peripheral blood. This sample also appeared in a second study, on T cells in Graves' hyperthyroidism and ophthalmopathy. That report adds: Each diagnosis drew on symptoms, thyroxine, TRAb, thyroid ultrasound and orbital computed tomography findings. The HTBI primer set drove a first-round RT-PCR of the TCR CDR3.

The TCR comes from a woman aged 25 to 39 with Graves disease. This specimen was peripheral blood mononuclear cells (PBMCs), taken at new diagnosis, from a patient treated with antithyroid drugs. This chain joins TRBV20-1 and TRBJ2-7, with 12 bases fitting TRBD2. CDR3 sequence (DNA): TGCAGTGCTAGAGGCCTAGCGGGAGGGCCCTACAATGAGCAGTACTTC. Amino acid sequence: CSARGLAGGPYNEQYF.